The next 11 T cell receptor beta chains were all read from a single sample in a study of blood T cells in healthy people across ages (dated by TCRdb to the mid-2010s). The library relied on 5' RACE. Data came from an Illumina HiSeq 2500. A second PCR of about 6 to 11 cycles was performed with a sample-barcoded 5' primer and a J-beta primer mix. TCRdb reprocessing: public reads trimmed at Q25 with fastp, clones called with MiXCR, in-frame beta chains kept. Each entry is one CDR3 protein sequence, shown with its most common DNA and genes. The sample table contains about 680,000 distinct CDR3 sequences; only one count was recorded for around half of them. About a third of the sample is held by the ten biggest clonotypes. The sequencing input was blood. All receptors derive from an older woman in good health.

This clonotype came up many times. The chain is built from TRBV24-1 and TRBJ1-5; D unresolved. The CDR3 is 14 amino acids. With 3 bases removed from V and 5 bases from J, the gap between germline ends came to 10 bases. The germline CDR1 and CDR2 sequences are KGHDR and SFDVKD. This CDR3 is CATSDGWNYQPQHF. The CDR3 bases are TGTGCCACCAGTGATGGGTGGAATTATCAGCCCCAGCATTTT.

The V call is TRBV7-2, the J call TRBJ2-5, with no clear D. Trimming stripped 11 bases from V and 5 bases from J, with 21 bases between. CDR3 length: 14 amino acids. Per germline, CDR1 SGHTA and CDR2 FQGNSA. The chain's CDR3 is CAGCRRTPGETQYF. The CDR3 bases are TGTGCCGGCTGCCGACGGACCCCCGGGGAGACCCAGTACTTC. The entire variable domain, with the rest obtained from reference TRBV7-2 and TRBJ2-5, is as follows: GAGVSQSPSNKVTEKGKDVELRCDPISGHTALYWYRQSLGQGLEFLIYFQGNSAPDKSGLPSDRFSAERTGGSVSTLTIQRTQQEDSAVYLCAGCRRTPGETQYFGPGTRLLVL.

This chain joins TRBV7-8 and TRBJ2-2; 8 positions agree with TRBD1. Per the germline V gene, CDR1 is SGHVS and CDR2 is FQNEAQ. The V segment lost 3 bases and the J segment 4 bases; nucleotides outside the gene matches: 7. This CDR3 spans 16 amino acids. The CDR3 protein is CASSFGGRGLTGELFF. The CDR3, as DNA: TGTGCCAGCAGCTTTGGGGGCAGGGGGCTCACCGGGGAGCTGTTTTTT.

The genes are TRBV6-5 and TRBJ2-2; TRBD2 matches at 7 bases. Germline-derived CDR1 and CDR2 are MNHEY and SVGAGI. The CDR3 sequence is 15 residues long. After removal of 4 bases from V and 6 bases from J, the junction contained 8 bases not matched to a gene. This CDR3 reads CASSFGGSFAGELFF. CDR3 DNA: TGTGCCAGCAGTTTTGGCGGGAGCTTCGCCGGGGAGCTGTTTTTT.

V and J are TRBV4-2 and TRBJ2-5; D not resolved. Germline V gene lookup returns CDR1 LGHNA and CDR2 YNFKEQ. CDR3 length: 15 residues. Trimming left V 0 bases short and J 5 bases short, with 13 bases between. This CDR3 reads CASSQDHNGLETQYF. As DNA, the CDR3 is TGTGCCAGCAGCCAAGATCACAACGGGCTGGAGACCCAGTACTTC.

This clonotype was seen a handful of times. The chain joins TRBV14 to TRBJ2-2; 9 bases map to TRBD2. Germline V gene sequence: CDR1 SGHDN, CDR2 FVKESK. Trimming removed 5 bases from V and 4 bases from J; junction bases left unmatched: 5. The CDR3 totals 15 residues. The CDR3 sequence: CASSSTSGGTGELFF. The DNA of the CDR3 is TGTGCCAGCAGCTCGACTAGCGGCGGCACCGGGGAGCTGTTTTTT.

This clonotype was seen ten or more times. The V call is TRBV4-3, the J call TRBJ2-7; a weak D match, TRBD2 (5 bases). V lost 1 base and J 7 bases, leaving 11 bases between the germline ends. Germline CDR1 and CDR2: LGHNA and YSLEER. The CDR3 consists of 13 residues. The CDR3 region is CASSQGTSGEQYF. In DNA, the CDR3 is TGCGCCAGCAGCCAAGGAACCTCGGGGGAGCAGTACTTC.

The genes are TRBV9 and TRBJ2-5, with a tentative D call TRBD1 (5 bases). The V gene's germline CDR1 is SGDLS and CDR2 YYNGEE. The CDR3 length is 14 residues. V was trimmed by 0 bases and J by 4 bases, leaving 10 bases between them. CDR3 sequence reads: CASSVVGEGETQYF. CDR3 bases: TGTGCCAGCAGCGTAGTAGGGGAAGGAGAGACCCAGTACTTC.

Remarks on this clonotype: The junction and the germline gene differ at one end; a read error may be behind it. This chain uses TRBV4-3 with TRBJ2-5; perhaps TRBD2 as D (5 bases). TRBJ2-7 matches the DNA end more closely, so the J call is doubtful. This CDR3 region has 16 residues. Germline loops: CDR1 LGHNA, CDR2 YSLEER. In DNA form, the CDR3 reads TGCGCCAGCTGCCAAGCCGGCGGAGGACGTCCAGACGAGCAGTACTTC. This encodes CASCQAGGGRPDEQYF.

J is TRBJ1-4 and V is TRBV9, with 7 bases aligning to TRBD1. Germline V gene sequence: CDR1 SGDLS, CDR2 YYNGEE. The CDR3 contains 18 residues. The V gene end was trimmed by 5 bases and the J gene end by 7 bases; junction bases not matched to a gene: 20. The CDR3, as DNA: TGTGCCAGCAGGGCCGACCGGGACAGAGTTGGGTCGGGTGAAAAACTGTTTTTT. This translates into CASRADRDRVGSGEKLFF.

The gene calls are TRBV11-2 and TRBJ2-1; 8 bases are shared with TRBD1. With V trimmed by 5 bases and J by 2 bases, 5 bases remained unmatched. The CDR3 has 15 amino acids. Looked up from germline, CDR1 is SGHAT and CDR2 is FQNNGV. The DNA for the CDR3 is TGTGCCAGCAGCACGGGACAGGTCGCCTACAATGAGCAGTTCTTC. Amino acids: CASSTGQVAYNEQFF.